The 10 T cell receptor beta chains presented below share a single source sample, sequenced in a study of blood T cell repertoires in COVID-19. TCRdb keeps only in-frame clones here, not all; method: immunoSEQ multiplex PCR. The sample shows more than 45,000 clones, 70% to 90% of them seen only once. Sequenced material: peripheral blood. The origin of the receptors is a man in his sixties with acute or convalescent COVID-19.

This chain links TRBV19 with TRBJ1-5, with 7 positions matching TRBD1. Trimming removed 5 bases from V and 2 bases from J; junction bases left unmatched: 6. From germline, CDR1 is LNHDA and CDR2 SQIVND (reference sequence). This CDR3 contains 15 residues. The CDR3 spells CASSQFGQGNQPQHF. CDR3 nucleotide sequence: TGTGCCAGTAGTCAATTCGGACAGGGCAATCAGCCCCAGCATTTT. Supplemented by reference TRBV19 and TRBJ1-5, the full variable domain reads DGGITQSPKYLFRKEGQNVTLSCEQNLNHDAMYWYRQDPGQGLRLIYYSQIVNDFQKGDIAEGYSVSREKKESFPLTVTSAQKNPTAFYLCASSQFGQGNQPQHFGDGTRLSIL.

This rearrangement joins TRBV5-4 to TRBJ1-5; 8 bases are shared with TRBD1. Trimming took 4 bases from V and 6 from J; bases not matched to a gene: 3. The CDR3 sequence is 13 residues long. Germline V gene sequence: CDR1 SGHNT, CDR2 YYREEE (reference sequence). The CDR3 here is CASSRDRGQPQHF. In DNA, the CDR3 is TGTGCCAGCAGCCGCGACAGGGGTCAGCCCCAGCATTTT.

This rearrangement joins TRBV3-1 (or the pseudogene TRBV3-2) to TRBJ2-3, with TRBD2 as a possible D gene (5 bases). The length of the CDR3 is 16 residues. Per germline, CDR1 LGHDT and CDR2 YNNKEL (reference sequence). V lost 3 bases and J 7 bases, leaving 20 bases between the germline ends. DNA for the CDR3: TGTGCCAGCAGCCAGAGTCGTGGGAGTAGGGTAAATACGCAGTATTTT. It encodes CASSQSRGSRVNTQYF.

The chain employs TRBV19 and TRBJ1-1; 7 positions match TRBD1. Germline values: CDR1 LNHDA, CDR2 SQIVND (reference sequence). With 5 bases clipped from V and 6 bases from J, the junction kept 9 bases outside the gene matches. The CDR3 runs to 14 residues. The CDR3 loop is CASSADRVHAEAFF. As DNA, the CDR3 is TGTGCCAGTAGTGCCGACAGGGTACACGCTGAAGCTTTCTTT. The variable domain in full, completed from reference TRBV19 and TRBJ1-1, reads DGGITQSPKYLFRKEGQNVTLSCEQNLNHDAMYWYRQDPGQGLRLIYYSQIVNDFQKGDIAEGYSVSREKKESFPLTVTSAQKNPTAFYLCASSADRVHAEAFFGQGTRLTVV.

This chain joins TRBV7-9 and TRBJ2-2; 7 bases are a match to TRBD1. The germline gives CDR1 SEHNR, CDR2 FQNEAQ (reference sequence). The ends lost 3 bases at V and 4 bases at J; junction bases unmatched: 8. The CDR3 runs to 16 residues. The CDR3 spells CASSFTGTVGTGELFF. As DNA, the CDR3 is TGTGCCAGCAGCTTCACCGGGACAGTGGGCACCGGGGAGCTGTTTTTT.

This clone was seen just once. The chain couples TRBV11-2 to TRBJ2-3; a weak D match, TRBD1 (5 bases). Germline V gene sequence: CDR1 SGHAT, CDR2 FQNNGV. There are 15 residues in the CDR3. V was shortened by 2 bases and J by 6 bases, with 15 bases between the two germline ends. CDR3 sequence reads: CASSLQGLAYDTQYF. CDR3 bases: TGTGCCAGCAGCTTACAGGGTCTCGCTTACGATACGCAGTATTTT.

The chain uses TRBV5-1 and TRBJ1-1; D gene uncertain. V was shortened by 4 bases and J by 8 bases, with 18 bases between the two germline ends. The CDR3 extends over 14 amino acids. Germline V CDR1 and CDR2: SGHRS, YFSETQ. Here the CDR3 reads CASSLRGRSGEAFF. Written as DNA, the CDR3 is TGCGCCAGCAGCCTCCGGGGAAGAAGCGGAGAAGCTTTCTTT.

The chain carries TRBV28 and TRBJ1-1; the D gene is possibly TRBD1 (6 bases). The CDR3 has 14 residues. Germline V lookup: CDR1 MDHEN, CDR2 SYDVKM. Trimming removed 8 bases from V and 0 bases from J, with 13 bases in between. CDR3 residues: CASGIQGLNTEAFF. The CDR3 DNA sequence: TGTGCCAGCGGAATACAGGGATTGAACACTGAAGCTTTCTTT.

The chain has TRBV15 and TRBJ2-1; TRBD2 agrees at 9 bases. Germline CDR1 and CDR2: LNHNV and YYDKDF (reference sequence). V shed 0 bases and J 1 base; nucleotides not matched to a gene: 13. The CDR3 is made up of 20 amino acids. The CDR3 nucleotides read TGTGCCACCAGCAGAGAACGGCTAGCGGGACAGAAGTTTTCCTACAATGAGCAGTTCTTC. Protein product: CATSRERLAGQKFSYNEQFF.

V usage is TRBV11-3 and J usage is TRBJ2-1, with 11 bases identical to TRBD2. Per the germline V gene, CDR1 is SGHNT and CDR2 is YENEEA. The CDR3 runs 15 residues. V shed 6 bases, J shed 3 bases, and the junction held 4 bases outside the gene matches. CDR3 DNA sequence: TGTGCCAGCAGGAAGGGACTAGCGGACTACAATGAGCAGTTCTTC. Translating gives CASRKGLADYNEQFF. Full variable domain (rest looked up from reference TRBV11-3 and TRBJ2-1): EAGVVQSPRYKIIEKKQPVAFWCNPISGHNTLYWYLQNLGQGPELLIRYENEEAVDDSQLPKDRFSAERLKGVDSTLKIQPAELGDSAVYLCASRKGLADYNEQFFGPGTRLTVL.